The clone carrying this T cell receptor (beta chain) was seen repeatedly, ten times or more. The data were obtained in a study of early T cells in non-severe SARS-CoV-2 infection. TCRdb ran MiXCR on the 5' RACE reads and lists one entry per CDR3 protein. The sample holds more than 60,000 distinct CDR3 sequences; around 4.7% are singletons and the top ten take approximately 5%. This CDR3 is built from 14 residues. Trimming shortened V by 4 bases and J by 5 bases, and 18 bases separated the two germline ends. Germline V lookup: CDR1 SQVTM, CDR2 ANQGSEA. Source material: whole blood. The receptor was isolated from an adult who was a healthcare worker with PCR-confirmed SARS-CoV-2 infection or an uninfected control (not recorded which). The chain joins TRBV29-1 to TRBJ2-7; D is perhaps TRBD1 or TRBD2 (6 bases each). The CDR3 region has the DNA TGCAGCGTTGCGCAGGTGGGGGGCGCGAACGAGCAGTACTTC. This translates into CSVAQVGGANEQYF.